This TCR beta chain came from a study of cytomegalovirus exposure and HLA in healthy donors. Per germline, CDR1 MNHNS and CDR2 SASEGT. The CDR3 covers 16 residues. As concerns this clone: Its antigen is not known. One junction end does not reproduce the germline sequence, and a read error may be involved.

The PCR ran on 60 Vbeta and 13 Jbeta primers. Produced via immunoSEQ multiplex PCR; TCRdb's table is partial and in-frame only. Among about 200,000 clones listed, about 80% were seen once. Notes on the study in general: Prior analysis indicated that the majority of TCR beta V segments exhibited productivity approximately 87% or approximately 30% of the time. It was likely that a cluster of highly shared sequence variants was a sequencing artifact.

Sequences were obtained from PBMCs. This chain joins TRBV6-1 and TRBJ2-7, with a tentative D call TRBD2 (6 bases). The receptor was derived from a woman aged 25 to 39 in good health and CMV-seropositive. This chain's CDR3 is CASRDPAGGNVYEQYF. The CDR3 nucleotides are TGTGCCAGCCGTGATCCGGCCGGGGGTAACGTCTACGAGCAGTACTTC.